A single sample gave rise to the 26 T cell receptor beta chains below, sequenced in a study of blood T cell repertoires in COVID-19. TCRdb's table, derived via immunoSEQ multiplex PCR, lists solely in-frame clones and lacks some. This sample yields about 150,000 clones, of which 70% to 90% are seen a single time; about 3.2% belongs to the top ten. The material sequenced was peripheral blood. All receptors come from a woman aged 40 to 50 with active or convalescent COVID-19.

The chain combines TRBV11-2 with TRBJ2-1; TRBD2 matches 7 bases. Trimming cost V 1 base and J 7 bases; bases outside gene matches: 7. This CDR3 has 15 amino acids. CDR1 and CDR2 from the germline V gene are SGHAT and FQNNGV. This chain's CDR3 is CASSLAGGFMNEQFF. For the CDR3, the DNA is TGTGCCAGCAGCTTAGCGGGGGGATTTATGAATGAGCAGTTCTTC. The full variable domain, rest sourced from reference TRBV11-2 and TRBJ2-1, is EAGVAQSPRYKIIEKRQSVAFWCNPISGHATLYWYQQILGQGPKLLIQFQNNGVVDDSQLPKDRFSAERLKGVDSTLKIQPAKLEDSAVYLCASSLAGGFMNEQFFGPGTRLTVL.

The gene calls are TRBV27 and TRBJ1-6; 8 nucleotides align to TRBD1. The CDR3 has 15 amino acids. The junction had 7 bases not matched to a gene; V was cut back by 6 bases and J by 6 bases. The germline gives CDR1 MNHEY, CDR2 SMNVEV (reference sequence). CDR3 amino acids: CASRSGTGSNSPLHF. The CDR3 coding sequence is TGTGCCAGCAGGTCCGGGACAGGCAGTAATTCACCCCTCCACTTT.

The genes are TRBV28 and TRBJ1-2, with 10 nucleotides matching TRBD1. There are 16 residues in the CDR3. J lost 4 bases, V lost 4 bases, and 9 bases had no gene match. CDR1 MDHEN and CDR2 SYDVKM come from the germline V gene. The CDR3 nucleotides read TGTGCCAGCAGTTCCCCGGGGGACAGGGGATTCTATGGCTACACCTTC. Encoded protein: CASSSPGDRGFYGYTF.

V gene TRBV2 combines with J gene TRBJ2-7; 10 positions agree with TRBD2. The germline V gene encodes CDR1 SNHLY and CDR2 FYNNEI. V lost 6 bases, J lost 4 bases, and 9 bases stayed unmatched. The CDR3 has 15 amino acids. The CDR3 bases are TGTGCCAGCAGGGGAGGGACTAGCGCATGGTACGAGCAGTACTTC. Translated, it gives CASRGGTSAWYEQYF. The whole variable domain, filled in from reference TRBV2 and TRBJ2-7, reads EPEVTQTPSHQVTQMGQEVILRCVPISNHLYFYWYRQILGQKVEFLVSFYNNEISEKSEIFDDQFSVERPDGSNFTLKIRSTKLEDSAMYFCASRGGTSAWYEQYFGPGTRLTVT.

Notes on this clone: One end of the junction varies from germline; a read error may be responsible. The J gene is TRBJ2-7, the V gene TRBV10-3; 7 positions agree with TRBD2. The germline V gene encodes CDR1 ENHRY and CDR2 SYGVKD. This CDR3 contains 13 residues. CDR3 protein: CAISPGLQYGQYF. The CDR3 DNA reads as TGTGCCATCAGCCCGGGACTACAGTACGGGCAGTACTTC.

The chain joins TRBV7-2 to TRBJ1-4; maybe TRBD1 (5 bases). Germline V gene data show CDR1 as SGHTA and CDR2 as FQGNSA. The CDR3 is made up of 15 amino acids. V gave up 4 bases and J gave up 8 bases, with 17 bases separating them. CDR3: CASSSQGPPGEKLFF. CDR3 DNA sequence: TGTGCCAGCAGCTCCCAGGGTCCCCCTGGGGAAAAACTGTTTTTT.

This clone was detected a few times. The CDR3 loop reads CASESAGVHEQFF. CDR3 coding DNA: TGCGCCAGCGAGTCAGCGGGAGTACATGAGCAGTTCTTC. This chain connects TRBV10-2 to TRBJ2-1; 8 nucleotides line up with TRBD2. V lost 8 bases and J lost 8; bases outside the gene matches: 8. The CDR3 spans 13 residues. The germline V gene has CDR1 WSHSY and CDR2 SAAADI.

V is TRBV3-1 (or the pseudogene TRBV3-2) and J is TRBJ1-3; the D gene is possibly TRBD1 (6 bases). The germline V gene has CDR1 LGHDT and CDR2 YNNKEL (reference sequence). The V end lost 4 bases, the J end lost 0 bases, and 13 bases lay between the germline ends. The CDR3 has 16 residues. CDR3 DNA: TGTGCCAGCAGCCCTACTCCAGGGGTCTCTGGAAACACCATATATTTT. Translation gives CASSPTPGVSGNTIYF.

V is TRBV28 and J is TRBJ2-1; 7 nucleotides align to TRBD2. This CDR3 has 15 amino acids. V lost 1 base, J lost 8 bases, and 8 bases stayed unmatched. CDR1 is MDHEN, CDR2 SYDVKM, per germline. As DNA, the CDR3 is TGTGCCAGCAGTTTATCTGCGGGAGTAGGTTATGAGCAGTTCTTC. As protein: CASSLSAGVGYEQFF.

The chain combines TRBV28 with TRBJ2-2; the D is unclear. The germline V and J ends were trimmed by 1 base and 5 bases, with 2 bases remaining between them. Germline lookup yields CDR1 MDHEN and CDR2 SYDVKM. The CDR3 extends over 12 amino acids. The DNA for the CDR3 is TGTGCCAGCAGTTTATCGACCGGGGAGCTGTTTTTT. Encoded protein: CASSLSTGELFF.

The count of this clone is one. The chain employs TRBV28 and TRBJ1-2; D is perhaps TRBD1 (5 bases). Per the germline V gene, CDR1 is MDHEN and CDR2 is SYDVKM. Deletions cut 6 bases from V and 7 bases from J, with 18 bases between. The CDR3 length is 14 residues. The CDR3 DNA follows: TGTGCCAGCAGCCCGAACTGGGGCCGGGCTGGCTACACCTTC. Protein sequence: CASSPNWGRAGYTF.

In its sample, this clone was seen once. V and J are TRBV4-2 and TRBJ2-7; 7 bases are shared with TRBD2. CDR3 length: 16 residues. Germline CDR1 reads LGHNA; CDR2 reads YNFKEQ. The J segment lost 3 bases and the V segment lost 0 bases, leaving 8 bases of the junction unmatched. CDR3 sequence reads: CASSQDGGGTRYEQYF. The CDR3 DNA follows: TGTGCCAGCAGCCAAGATGGGGGGGGTACCCGCTACGAGCAGTACTTC.

This chain links TRBV3-1 (or the pseudogene TRBV3-2) with TRBJ2-7, with TRBD2 matching 9 bases. CDR3 length: 13 amino acids. The germline V gene has CDR1 LGHDT and CDR2 YNNKEL (reference sequence). V gave up 8 bases and J gave up 0 bases; unmatched junction bases: 2. Here the CDR3 DNA reads TGTGCCAGCCGGCGGGAGGGCTCCTACGAGCAGTACTTC. This codes for CASRREGSYEQYF.

The chain employs TRBV11-3 and TRBJ1-3; D is unresolved. CDR1 and CDR2 (germline): SGHNT, YENEEA. Trimming removed 5 bases from V and 0 bases from J, with 11 bases in between. The CDR3 covers 15 residues. The CDR3, as DNA: TGTGCCAGCAGCAAAGGAGGGTCCTCTGGAAACACCATATATTTT. Protein sequence: CASSKGGSSGNTIYF.

The V call is TRBV25-1, the J call TRBJ2-3; D is perhaps TRBD1 (6 bases). Trimming removed 2 bases at V and 1 base at J, with 13 bases between. This CDR3 contains 16 residues. Germline lookup yields CDR1 MGHDK and CDR2 SYGVNS. This CDR3 is CASSEGRGIRTDTQYF. DNA of the CDR3: TGTGCCAGCAGTGAAGGAAGGGGGATTCGCACAGATACGCAGTATTTT.

The chain employs TRBV7-2 and TRBJ1-2; D is undetermined. Germline CDR1 reads SGHTA; CDR2 reads FQGNSA. The CDR3 covers 16 residues. V lost 1 base and J lost 2, with 14 bases in between. The DNA of the CDR3 is TGTGCCAGCAGCTTAGTCGCACAGAACTTAAACTATGGCTACACCTTC. Translated, it gives CASSLVAQNLNYGYTF.

CDR3 coding DNA: TGTGCCAGCATACAGGGGACGGACACTGAAGCTTTCTTT. Protein sequence: CASIQGTDTEAFF. The chain employs TRBV12-3 or TRBV12-4 and TRBJ1-1; TRBD1 matches 7 bases. The V and J ends lost 7 bases and 3 bases, in that order; junction bases with no gene match: 5. CDR3 length: 13 amino acids.

This chain joins TRBV3-1 (or the pseudogene TRBV3-2) and TRBJ2-1; D call uncertain. Germline lookup yields CDR1 LGHDT and CDR2 YNNKEL (reference sequence). V lost 1 base and J 0 bases, leaving 4 bases between the germline ends. The CDR3 extends over 14 amino acids. CDR3 residues: CASSQAGSYNEQFF. CDR3 coding DNA: TGTGCCAGCAGCCAAGCGGGCTCCTACAATGAGCAGTTCTTC.

The V gene is TRBV6-5, the J gene TRBJ2-1, with a weak D call TRBD1 (5 bases). Germline V CDR1 and CDR2: MNHEY, SVGAGI. CDR3 size: 14 residues. V was pared by 0 bases and J by 14 bases, with 17 bases between. DNA of the CDR3: TGTGCCAGCAGTTACTCGGGCCAGGGTCAAGGGAAGTTCTTC. Its protein is CASSYSGQGQGKFF.

This chain joins TRBV5-1 and TRBJ2-7; 7 bases agree with TRBD2. The CDR3 spans 15 residues. After removal of 4 bases from V and 3 bases from J, the junction contained 10 bases not matched to a gene. Germline CDR1 is SGHRS and CDR2 is YFSETQ. CDR3: CASSPGRSGNYEQYF. The CDR3 nucleotides read TGCGCCAGCAGCCCTGGGAGGAGCGGGAACTACGAGCAGTACTTC.

This clone was detected a few times. The rearrangement joins TRBV5-4 to TRBJ1-5, with D unresolved. V shed 0 bases and J shed 3 bases, with 10 bases lying between them. The CDR3 consists of 15 residues. Germline V gene sequence: CDR1 SGHNT, CDR2 YYREEE (reference sequence). The CDR3 nucleotides read TGTGCCAGCAGCTTGGGACGGGGAATCAATCAGCCCCAGCATTTT. This gives the protein CASSLGRGINQPQHF.

The rearrangement joins TRBV4-3 to TRBJ2-1, with D perhaps TRBD2 (6 bases). Per germline, CDR1 LGHNA and CDR2 YSLEER. The CDR3 is 15 amino acids. V was trimmed by 4 bases and J by 7 bases, leaving 17 bases between them. The CDR3 region is CASSPVAGSSNEQFF. CDR3 bases: TGCGCCAGCAGCCCTGTTGCGGGAAGTTCAAATGAGCAGTTCTTC.

V usage is TRBV6-5 and J usage is TRBJ1-4, with 7 bases matching TRBD1. Germline CDR1 is MNHEY and CDR2 is SVGAGI. This CDR3 comprises 14 residues. Trimming cost V 4 bases and J 7 bases; bases outside gene matches: 6. For the CDR3, the DNA is TGTGCCAGCAGTTCGGACAGGAAAGGTGAAAAACTGTTTTTT. This translates into CASSSDRKGEKLFF.

This chain uses TRBV3-1 (or the pseudogene TRBV3-2) with TRBJ1-1; 7 nucleotides align to TRBD1. The germline V gene has CDR1 LGHDT and CDR2 YNNKEL (reference sequence). The CDR3 spans 13 residues. Trimming cost V 0 bases and J 9 bases; bases outside gene matches: 4. CDR3 in amino acids: CASSQDVQGQAFF. Written as DNA, the CDR3 is TGTGCCAGCAGCCAAGACGTACAGGGGCAAGCTTTCTTT.

V usage is TRBV7-2 and J usage is TRBJ1-1, with D hard to call. This CDR3 has 13 residues. The germline V gene has CDR1 SGHTA and CDR2 FQGNSA. V gave up 4 bases and J gave up 7 bases, with 13 bases separating them. The CDR3 region has the DNA TGTGCCAGCAGCTCGAGGGCAGCGGATGAAGCTTTCTTT. It is translated as CASSSRAADEAFF. Full variable domain (outside the CDR3, taken from reference TRBV7-2 and TRBJ1-1): GAGVSQSPSNKVTEKGKDVELRCDPISGHTALYWYRQSLGQGLEFLIYFQGNSAPDKSGLPSDRFSAERTGGSVSTLTIQRTQQEDSAVYLCASSSRAADEAFFGQGTRLTVV.

The chain links TRBV2 to TRBJ2-1; 8 bases map to TRBD2. The V gene's germline CDR1 is SNHLY and CDR2 FYNNEI. The CDR3 is made up of 15 amino acids. Losses at the gene ends were 8 bases for V and 1 base for J; bases not matched to a gene: 7. The CDR3 is CASRQAGDSYNEQFF. Written as DNA, the CDR3 is TGTGCCAGCCGCCAAGCGGGGGATTCCTACAATGAGCAGTTCTTC. The full variable domain, with the rest looked up from reference TRBV2 and TRBJ2-1, is EPEVTQTPSHQVTQMGQEVILRCVPISNHLYFYWYRQILGQKVEFLVSFYNNEISEKSEIFDDQFSVERPDGSNFTLKIRSTKLEDSAMYFCASRQAGDSYNEQFFGPGTRLTVL.